A selection of T cell receptor beta chains follows, all from one sample in a study of post-analysis software for immune sequencing data. TCRdb independently ran MiXCR on the PCR reads; one entry per CDR3 protein. Of roughly 600,000 distinct CDR3 sequences listed, about 44% were seen once; the top ten hold roughly 1.7%. Material for sequencing was blood. Source of these receptors: a girl under 18 with multiple sclerosis. CDR3s include the opening cysteine and the closing phenylalanine or tryptophan. A D gene is named only where the DNA matches it firmly. Only part of the rows carry a size: once, few, many, or a class if the clone is expanded.

TGTGCCAGCAGTTACAGCGGACTAGCGATCGACGAGCAGTACTTC CASSYSGLAIDEQYF TRBJ2-7 TRBV6-5 TRBD2 15 few
TGTGCCATCAGTGAGTCGGGGACTACAGGGACAGATACGCAGTATTTT CAISESGTTGTDTQYF TRBJ2-3 TRBV10-3 NA 16 few
TGTGCCAGCAGCCCAGATCCCCGAAGGGATACGCAGTATTTT CASSPDPRRDTQYF TRBJ2-3 TRBV7-9 NA 14 NA
TGTGCCAGCAGCTTAGTTCAGGGCTACCTCACAGATACGCAGTATTTT CASSLVQGYLTDTQYF TRBJ2-3 TRBV7-8 NA 16 NA
TGTGCCTCAGAATCGGCACGGGCTGAGCAGTTCTTC CASESARAEQFF TRBJ2-1 TRBV10-3 NA 12 few
TGTGCCAGCAGCTTAGAATCGAGTGAGCAGTTCTTC CASSLESSEQFF TRBJ2-1 TRBV11-3 NA 12 NA
TGTGCCAGCAGTTTACGGGGGGAAGGGGAGCAGTTCTTC CASSLRGEGEQFF TRBJ2-1 TRBV12-3/TRBV12-4 TRBD2 13 NA
TGTGCCAGCAGCTCAGGACTAGCGGTTAGCACAGATACGCAGTATTTT CASSSGLAVSTDTQYF TRBJ2-3 TRBV5-5 TRBD2 16 NA
TGTGCCAGCGTCCCGGCGAGCCCCTACAATGAGCAGTTCTTC CASVPASPYNEQFF TRBJ2-1 TRBV28 NA 14 NA
TGCGCCAGCAGCCAGAGCCTAGCGCTTAGCACAGATACGCAGTATTTT CASSQSLALSTDTQYF TRBJ2-3 TRBV4-1 NA 16 few
TGTGCCAGCAGCCTCGGGGGTACTGTGGAGACCCAGTACTTC CASSLGGTVETQYF TRBJ2-5 TRBV7-3 NA 14 NA
TGTGCCAGCAGCTTGCTTGAAGGGCCGGATACGCAGTATTTT CASSLLEGPDTQYF TRBJ2-3 TRBV7-9 NA 14 NA
TGCGCCAGCAGCTTGGCCCCTGGGACTGTTGACTACGAGCAGTTCTTC CASSLAPGTVDYEQFF TRBJ2-1 TRBV5-1 NA 16 NA
TGCAGTGCTAGCTGGGGCGGGAGTCGCACAGATACGCAGTATTTT CSASWGGSRTDTQYF TRBJ2-3 TRBV20-1 TRBD2 15 NA